The present entry profiles one T cell receptor (beta chain) with its context. Its specificity is unknown. These data are taken from a study of cytomegalovirus exposure and HLA in healthy donors. The germline CDR1 and CDR2 sequences are MDHEN and SYDVKM. The length of the CDR3 is 13 residues. Trimming left V 5 bases short and J 8 bases short, with 15 bases between. The method was immunoSEQ multiplex PCR; TCRdb's version includes in-frame clones alone and lacks a portion of them. The sample has more than 250,000 clones, roughly 87% seen once. Regarding the study as a whole: The listing of 150 or so TCR beta chains classed them as cytomegalovirus-associated. Rarity marked most TCR sequences, yet some public TCRs occurred in many donors. In vitro checks showed that a few CMV-associated chains really do target CMV antigens. First-cohort TCR clusters were later found to tend to co-occur in the 120 or so validation repertoires.

The origin of this receptor is a woman aged 25 to 39 in good health and CMV-seronegative. V gene TRBV28 combines with J gene TRBJ1-2; D not certain. The specimen was PBMCs. The CDR3 loop reads CASSRLLTEGYTF. In DNA form, the CDR3 reads TGTGCCAGCAGTCGGCTGTTGACGGAAGGCTACACCTTC.